One sample yielded the 23 T cell receptor beta chains listed below, sequenced in a study of blood T cell repertoires in COVID-19. Sequencing was performed with immunoSEQ multiplex PCR; in TCRdb, only in-frame clones are kept and a portion is missing. The table includes about 190,000 clones, about 88% detected once. Sequencing input: peripheral blood. Receptor source: a woman between 40 and 50 years old who had recovered from COVID-19.

This chain's CDR3 is CASSLRGDTNEKLFF. The CDR3 DNA reads TGTGCCAGCAGCTTACGGGGGGACACTAATGAAAAACTGTTTTTT. The chain is built from TRBV7-9 and TRBJ1-4; the D gene is possibly TRBD1 (5 bases). Germline loops: CDR1 SEHNR, CDR2 FQNEAQ (reference sequence). V lost 2 bases, J lost 2 bases, and 9 bases lay in between. There are 15 residues in the CDR3.

V is TRBV14 and J is TRBJ1-1, with D possibly TRBD1 on 5 matching bases. The V end was cut by 2 bases, the J end by 4 bases, with 8 bases between. This CDR3 is built from 13 residues. CDR1 is SGHDN and CDR2 is FVKESK in the germline V gene. The CDR3 DNA is TGTGCCAGCAGCCAAACGGGGGGCACTGAAGCTTTCTTT. This sequence encodes CASSQTGGTEAFF.

This clone has a single count. This chain connects TRBV5-1 to TRBJ1-3; 8 positions match TRBD1. V was pared by 4 bases and J by 0 bases, with 6 bases of the junction left unmatched. The CDR3 loop spans 16 amino acids. Germline values: CDR1 SGHRS, CDR2 YFSETQ. The DNA for the CDR3 is TGCGCCAGCAGCACAGGACAGGGAATCTCTGGAAACACCATATATTTT. Translated: CASSTGQGISGNTIYF.

In this sample, this clone turned up a few times. J is TRBJ2-5 and V is TRBV5-4; 8 bases agree with TRBD1. After removal of 6 bases from V and 3 bases from J, the junction contained 7 bases not matched to a gene. From germline, CDR1 is SGHNT and CDR2 YYREEE (reference sequence). The CDR3 sequence is 14 residues long. CDR3: CASTPGGLEETQYF. The CDR3 region has the DNA TGTGCCAGCACCCCAGGGGGCCTGGAAGAGACCCAGTACTTC.

The J gene is TRBJ2-7, the V gene TRBV5-1; 12 bases map to TRBD1. The germline gives CDR1 SGHRS, CDR2 YFSETQ. The trim removed 1 base at V and 9 bases at J, leaving 5 bases unmatched. The CDR3 is made up of 14 amino acids. The CDR3 nucleotides read TGCGCCAGCAGCTTGCCGGGACAGGGGGCCGGGCAGTACTTC. This codes for CASSLPGQGAGQYF.

This clone was found once. This chain connects TRBV5-4 to TRBJ2-1, with D possibly being TRBD1 (6 bases). Between the trimmed V and J ends, which lost 0 bases and 5 bases, there was a span of 12 bases. This CDR3 is built from 15 residues. Germline assignment: CDR1 SGHNT and CDR2 YYREEE (reference sequence). The CDR3 reads CASSLEPGQDNEQFF. In nucleotides, the CDR3 is TGTGCCAGCAGCTTGGAGCCGGGACAAGACAATGAGCAGTTCTTC.

The gene calls are TRBV3-1 (or the pseudogene TRBV3-2) and TRBJ2-1, with D tentatively TRBD1 (5 bases). This CDR3 comprises 14 residues. V shed 1 base and J shed 7 bases, with 11 bases lying between them. Germline V gene lookup returns CDR1 LGHDT and CDR2 YNNKEL (reference sequence). CDR3 sequence (DNA): TGTGCCAGCAGCCAAGGCCTACAGGTGAATGAGCAGTTCTTC. Translated: CASSQGLQVNEQFF.

The chain uses TRBV24-1 and TRBJ1-4; 7 bases are shared with TRBD1. CDR3 size: 15 residues. Unmatched junction bases numbered 6, after V lost 4 bases and J lost 5 bases. CDR1 is KGHDR, CDR2 SFDVKD, per germline. Written as DNA, the CDR3 is TGTGCCACCAGTGACCCAGGGGGGAACAATGAAAAACTGTTTTTT. Translated: CATSDPGGNNEKLFF.

In the case of this clone: At one end the junction does not follow the germline gene, possibly because of a read error. The rearrangement joins TRBV6-1 to TRBJ1-2; TRBD1 agrees at 7 bases. This CDR3 spans 14 amino acids. Germline V lookup: CDR1 MNHNS, CDR2 SASEGT. As DNA, the CDR3 is TGTGCCAGCAGTGAGGTACAAGGGGGGACAGCCGAGGCCTTC. It specifies CASSEVQGGTAEAF.

This clone has only one observation. The chain recombines TRBV7-9 with TRBJ2-1, with 7 bases aligning to TRBD2. J lost 6 bases, V lost 4 bases, and 12 bases had no gene match. The CDR3 sequence is 16 residues long. The V gene's germline CDR1 is SEHNR and CDR2 FQNEAQ (reference sequence). The CDR3 reads CASSSVSGTESNEQFF. In DNA form, the CDR3 reads TGTGCCAGCAGCTCCGTAAGCGGGACGGAGAGCAATGAGCAGTTCTTC.

Written as DNA, the CDR3 is TGTGCCAGCAGCCCTCTGATGACTAGCGGGAGTTTTGCGACCCAGTACTTC. This translates into CASSPLMTSGSFATQYF. The genes are TRBV4-2 and TRBJ2-5; the match to TRBD2 covers 12 bases. The CDR3 is 17 residues long. V shed 4 bases and J 7 bases; nucleotides not matched to a gene: 13. Germline V lookup: CDR1 LGHNA, CDR2 YNFKEQ.

The V call is TRBV11-2, the J call TRBJ2-1; 7 bases are a match to TRBD1. Germline V gene lookup returns CDR1 SGHAT and CDR2 FQNNGV. The CDR3 contains 14 residues. The V and J ends lost 3 bases and 10 bases, in that order; junction bases with no gene match: 9. This CDR3 reads CASSFGQAGGEQFF. CDR3 DNA: TGTGCCAGCAGCTTCGGACAGGCGGGCGGGGAGCAGTTCTTC.

The V call is TRBV28, the J call TRBJ2-7, with TRBD1 as a possible D gene (6 bases). The V and J ends lost 7 bases and 3 bases respectively, with 13 bases between them. Germline values: CDR1 MDHEN, CDR2 SYDVKM. The CDR3 is 13 amino acids. CDR3 sequence (DNA): TGTGCCAGCAAGAGGGGGAGTTTCTACGAGCAGTACTTC. Its translation is CASKRGSFYEQYF.

This rearrangement joins TRBV6-6 to TRBJ1-1, with D perhaps TRBD1 (6 bases). The ends were cut back, 6 bases at V and 1 base at J, with 12 bases in the middle. This CDR3 has 14 amino acids. Per germline, CDR1 MNHNY and CDR2 SVGAGI (reference sequence). The CDR3: CASRIRGGNTEAFF. The CDR3 nucleotides are TGTGCCAGCAGGATCAGGGGCGGGAACACTGAAGCTTTCTTT.

The chain combines TRBV20-1 with TRBJ2-1; TRBD1 agrees at 7 bases. The V gene's germline CDR1 is DFQATT and CDR2 SNEGSKA (reference sequence). V trimming: 4 bases; J trimming: 8 bases; junction bases outside the gene matches: 2. The CDR3 length is 11 residues. CDR3 nucleotide sequence: TGCAGTGCTATAGGGGGCTATGAGCAGTTCTTC. Its protein is CSAIGGYEQFF.

The J gene is TRBJ1-2, the V gene TRBV2; TRBD1 matches at 7 bases. CDR1 and CDR2 from the germline V gene are SNHLY and FYNNEI. There are 16 residues in the CDR3. After removal of 0 bases from V and 3 bases from J, the junction contained 7 bases not matched to a gene. CDR3 DNA: TGTGCCAGCAGTGAAGCCAGGGGGTTGGTGGACTATGGCTACACCTTC. Protein: CASSEARGLVDYGYTF.

This clone was counted a few times. This chain connects TRBV7-8 to TRBJ2-2; 8 bases are shared with TRBD2. This CDR3 spans 17 amino acids. After removal of 5 bases from V and 1 base from J, the junction contained 9 bases not matched to a gene. Germline lookup yields CDR1 SGHVS and CDR2 FQNEAQ. CDR3 loop: CASSPFVAGGNTGELFF. CDR3 sequence (DNA): TGTGCCAGCAGCCCCTTCGTCGCGGGAGGGAACACCGGGGAGCTGTTTTTT.

This chain joins TRBV30 and TRBJ2-3; D gene uncertain. The V gene's germline CDR1 is GTSNPN and CDR2 SVGIG (reference sequence). V lost 3 bases to trimming and J lost 1 base, with 8 bases between them. This CDR3 is 13 amino acids long. CDR3 in DNA: TGTGCCTGGAGACCAGGTGGCACAGATACGCAGTATTTT. Amino acid sequence: CAWRPGGTDTQYF.

The V and J genes are TRBV5-1 and TRBJ1-1; D gene ambiguous. Germline V gives CDR1 SGHRS, CDR2 YFSETQ. The CDR3 consists of 13 residues. Trimming took 1 base from V and 1 from J, leaving 5 bases between them. CDR3 sequence (DNA): TGCGCCAGCAGCTTGAGCCCGAACACTGAAGCTTTCTTT. Encoded protein: CASSLSPNTEAFF.

In DNA, the CDR3 is TGTGCCAGCAGCCCAGGACAGCAAGAGACCCAGTACTTC. Translated: CASSPGQQETQYF. This chain uses TRBV13 with TRBJ2-5; a possible D gene is TRBD1 (6 bases). CDR1 and CDR2 (germline): PRHDT, FYEKMQ (reference sequence). V was pared by 5 bases and J by 2 bases, with 9 bases between. The CDR3 spans 13 residues.

This rearrangement joins TRBV28 to TRBJ1-1; tentatively, D is TRBD1 (5 bases). Per germline, CDR1 MDHEN and CDR2 SYDVKM. The V gene lost 6 bases and the J gene lost 3 bases, with 8 bases spanning the gap. This CDR3 region has 12 residues. CDR3 nucleotide sequence: TGTGCCAGCAGCCGGGACTACACTGAAGCTTTCTTT. Translated, it gives CASSRDYTEAFF.

This chain links TRBV30 with TRBJ1-4, with TRBD1 identical over 8 bases. The CDR3 spans 14 residues. Germline loops: CDR1 GTSNPN, CDR2 SVGIG (reference sequence). With 1 base clipped from V and 7 bases from J, the junction kept 5 bases outside the gene matches. The CDR3 here is CAWSAGQGGEKLFF. The CDR3 bases are TGTGCCTGGAGTGCAGGACAGGGAGGTGAAAAACTGTTTTTT.

The genes are TRBV30 and TRBJ2-7, with 10 bases identical to TRBD2. J gave up 2 bases and V 0 bases, and 1 base lay outside the gene matches. The germline gives CDR1 GTSNPN, CDR2 SVGIG (reference sequence). CDR3 length: 14 amino acids. Here the CDR3 DNA reads TGTGCCTGGAGTGTGACTAGCGGGCCCTACGAGCAGTACTTC. Amino acid sequence: CAWSVTSGPYEQYF.